This is a list of T cell receptor beta chains from one sample in a study of T cells in Graves' hyperthyroidism and ophthalmopathy. One entry per CDR3 protein results from TCRdb running MiXCR on the multiplex PCR reads. Seen here are around 660,000 distinct CDR3 sequences, nearly 45% observed once, and the top ten hold about 7%. Specimen: peripheral blood or thyroid tissue (not recorded which). These receptors all come from an adult man with Graves' disease, either hyperthyroidism or ophthalmopathy (not recorded which). Both conserved end residues are trimmed from each CDR3. The order of the fields is J gene, clone size, V gene, CDR3 length, CDR3 protein. Size is stated for part of the rows, as once, few or many counts, or as a class when the clone is expanded.

TRBJ2-7 | many | TRBV6-6 | 12 | ASSRTGDSYEQY
TRBJ1-1 | - | TRBV7-2 | 12 | ASNKGLRNTEAF
TRBJ1-1 | - | TRBV7-2 | 14 | ASSPPTGQMNTEAF
TRBJ1-4 | - | TRBV7-6 | 15 | ASSFPKQGNEGGKLF
TRBJ1-2 | once | TRBV19 | 14 | ASSIILLAGGFGYT
TRBJ1-1 | - | TRBV24-1 | 11 | ATSDQGRLKAF
TRBJ2-7 | many | TRBV20-1 | 13 | SALPVRPIAYEQY
TRBJ2-7 | - | TRBV5-1 | 11 | ASSQTGATGQY
TRBJ1-1 | few | TRBV10-3 | 16 | AIKGGSNRGPGNTEAF
TRBJ2-7 | many | TRBV20-1 | 10 | SARTGPHEQY
TRBJ2-5 | few | TRBV7-2 | 16 | ASSQSSGRARVRETQY
TRBJ1-1 | - | TRBV5-1 | 15 | ASSFGNRGMTYAEAF
TRBJ1-5 | many | TRBV9 | 12 | ASSVEGTDQPQH
TRBJ1-1 | once | TRBV29-1 | 11 | SVGDSSNTEAF
TRBJ1-5 | - | TRBV6-6 | 11 | ASRRLAGGPQH
TRBJ1-5 | - | TRBV7-9 | 13 | ASSHPGGYGQPQH
TRBJ2-2 | few | TRBV19 | 11 | ASSIVFTGELF
TRBJ1-1 | many | TRBV10-3 | 12 | AISPDRGGTEAF
TRBJ1-4 | many | TRBV2 | 11 | ASNYRGDEKLF
TRBJ2-5 | few | TRBV5-1 | 11 | ASEDQYQETQY
TRBJ1-2 | - | TRBV6-4 | 9 | ATRDFYGYT
TRBJ1-2 | - | TRBV9 | 15 | ASSPGPVGDRSYGYT
TRBJ1-1 | - | TRBV11-1 | 10 | ASSFYNTEAF